This T cell receptor beta chain emerged from a study of Ad26.COV2.S vaccination and SARS-CoV-2 variants (dated by TCRdb to the early 2020s). Background on the whole study: Donors in the vaccine arm were drawn from COV1001, a phase I-IIa trial of Ad26.COV2.S in healthy adults that was multicentre, randomized, double-blind and placebo-controlled. Ad26.COV2.S was administered intramuscularly at a dose of 5x10^10 or 1x10^11 viral particles, either as one shot or as two shots given 56 days apart. Throughout the experiments and outcome assessment, investigators stayed blinded to trial group allocation. A total of some 30 samples were included in the TCR-sequenced set, comprising 19 Ad26.COV2.S vaccine recipients, 5 placebo recipients and 8 SARS-CoV-2 convalescent individuals. Trial participants were randomized into five groups of five, in which low-dose or high-dose Ad26.COV2.S was given once or twice, or placebo was given on both occasions. Sequencing of the TCRbeta repertoire served to evaluate the specificity and breadth of SARS-CoV-2-reactive T cell receptors following Ad26.COV2.S vaccination.

Germline trimming amounts to 6 bases on V and 4 bases on J, with 10 as the count of junction bases outside the gene matches. The CDR3 covers 15 residues, taking in both the cysteine and the phenylalanine. Only the CDR3 part of the read is kept: 45 bases, read in frame from the first base. CDR1 and CDR2, per the germline V gene, are MNHEY and SVGAGI. Summary of the overall study and its limitations: The authors noted that total T cell responses may have been underestimated by the TCR breadth and depth analyses. After vaccination, spike-specific CD8+ and CD4+ T cell responses were reported to show substantial breadth. Ad26.COV2.S recipients had higher spike-specific TCR breadth than placebo recipients (P = 0.0014). Comparable non-spike TCR breadth was observed between vaccine and placebo recipients, consistent with only spike being contained in the vaccine. The study was not powered for comparison of responses between vaccine doses or regimens.

This clone was observed a single time. The specificity of this receptor is unknown. Base qualities are missing; no much larger clone stands one base away. The treatment or condition tag for this specimen amounts to: about 20 received Ad26.COV2.S at low or high dose, single or two shots; about 5 received placebo; per-sample allocation not given. For vaccine and placebo recipients, repertoires were sequenced using samples collected on day 63 after the first injection. Between 29 July and 7 August 2020, Cohort 1b enrolled some 25 adults aged 18-55 years at one site in Boston, USA. As a vaccine, Ad26.COV2.S was a replication-incompetent adenovirus type 26 vector that expressed a prefusion-stabilized SARS-CoV-2 spike protein derived from the original Wuhan strain. The immunoSEQ Assay was the method used to sequence TCRbeta CDR3 regions. After extraction, genomic DNA underwent amplification by bias-controlled multiplex PCR, followed by high-throughput sequencing. The source study handled its data this way. To quantify the absolute abundance of every unique TCRbeta CDR3 region, sequences were collapsed and filtered. T cell fraction was estimated by normalization of TCRbeta template counts to usable DNA, with usable DNA being measured through amplification of reference genes present in all nucleated cells. Repertoire TCRs were annotated as SARS-CoV-2-specific when V gene, CDR3 amino acid sequence and J gene were exactly matched to a known reactive TCR set. The reference SARS-CoV-2 TCR set came from MIRA and was filtered for enrichment in COVID-19-positive ImmuneCODE repertoires, removing public or cross-reactive TCRs. Using the MIRA antigens, annotated TCRs were further analysed by specific ORF or by position within an ORF. Breadth was defined as annotated unique rearrangements over total unique productive rearrangements; depth was the summed frequency of those rearrangements. TCR breadth was compared between groups using two-sided Wilcoxon rank-sum tests. TCRdb took this table from immuneACCESS and kept in-frame rearrangements with V and J called. Such tables lack part of the clones; where checked against another copy, unresolved V genes explain under half of the gap, and the rest is unexplained. That table is the source of V, J and clone size, and D and trimming were worked out from the DNA. The sample table contains approximately 340,000 clones; only one count was recorded for 80% to 90% of them. 3% to 4% of the sample comes from the top ten.

The source material was peripheral blood, sampled in a trial of Ad26.COV2.S vaccine versus placebo. The TCR comes from a person between 18 and 65 years old who received the Ad26.COV2.S COVID-19 vaccine or a placebo. This sequence uses TRBV6-5 and TRBJ2-3; TRBD2 agrees with 7 junctional bases. The nucleotide sequence is given as TGTGCCAGCAGGTCGGGAGGCACCACAGCAGATACGCAGTATTTT. Translation gives CASRSGGTTADTQYF.